This section outlines one TCR beta chain sequence together with its context. This sample was included in a study of blood T cell repertoires in COVID-19. Study details: The samples span acute and convalescent COVID-19 from the United States, Italy and Spain.

Individuals drawn from around 24 US areas were roughly 18 to 95 years old. Assay: immunoSEQ multiplex PCR; the TCRdb copy retains only in-frame clones and omits some. The repertoire holds about 140,000 clones, with roughly 84% as singletons. V lost 6 bases and J 1 base, leaving 10 bases between the germline ends. This CDR3 spans 13 amino acids. Per the germline V gene, CDR1 is SGHNT and CDR2 is YYREEE (reference sequence). The sample consisted of PBMCs or T cells enriched from blood (not recorded which). This TCR derives from a man aged 40-49 years with acute COVID-19. This sequence joins TRBV5-4 and TRBJ1-1; D gene uncertain. CDR3 in DNA: TGTGCCAGCACCATCCAGGAGAACACTGAAGCTTTCTTT. Its protein is CASTIQENTEAFF.